This is a list of T cell receptor beta chains from one sample in a study of Ad26.COV2.S vaccination and SARS-CoV-2 variants. Assay used: immunoSEQ multiplex PCR; TCRdb lists only in-frame clones, some missing. The profile shows around 350,000 clones, 92% of them singletons. Sequenced here: peripheral blood, sampled after recovery from COVID-19. Receptors were obtained from a human donor who had recovered from COVID-19. Both conserved end residues are part of each CDR3.

CDR3 length,V gene,CDR3 protein
12,TRBV2,CASSQNREKQYF
18,TRBV7-8,CASSLALTSGARTYEQYF
11,TRBV20-1,CSARYSSEAFF
15,TRBV5-8,CASSHDRGRPGELFF
16,TRBV3-1/TRBV3-2,CASSTLLAGDTGELFF
15,TRBV27,CASSLQGVGNSPLHF
10,TRBV29-1,CSAWGGELFF
16,TRBV7-9,CASSERTGGFMDEQYF
16,TRBV7-9,CASSVSGTVSGNTIYF
13,TRBV12-3/TRBV12-4,CASSLNPNTEAFF
15,TRBV5-4,CASSLRAGPGNTIYF
14,TRBV19,CASVGGVNNQPQHF
13,TRBV9,CASSPRLNQPQHF
15,TRBV19,CASSKLPGTNTEAFF
13,TRBV6-2/TRBV6-3,CASSYSITGELFF
13,TRBV6-5,CASKTGDNYGYTF
14,TRBV18,CASSPVPQIYEQYF
12,TRBV24-1,CATSLGPREQFF
14,TRBV5-1,CASSFIADPYEQYF
15,TRBV6-6,CASTQRSSGANVLTF
14,TRBV4-2,CASSPTGILDTQYF
14,TRBV19,CASRTGVGYQPQHF
15,TRBV12-5,CASGFGHEGNTEAFF
12,TRBV5-1,CASSSSNTEAFF
13,TRBV12-3/TRBV12-4,CASSPSTRNEQFF
15,TRBV12-2,CASRFRTEREETQYF
15,TRBV7-2,CASTALGGRPHEQYF
16,TRBV7-9,CASNGGQGSSGNTIYF
14,TRBV27,CASSRDGLADTQYF
15,TRBV5-1,CASSLLGQTNEKLFF
13,TRBV6-5,CASLPRPEGTQYF
14,TRBV10-1,CASSSSGERDTQYF
16,TRBV14,CASSQAAGPKNEKLFF
16,TRBV9,CASSVTNGGARETQYF
15,TRBV6-1,CASSEDGSSGNTIYF
12,TRBV6-2/TRBV6-3,CASSYSDRAAFF
11,TRBV12-3/TRBV12-4,CASSLALEQYF
14,TRBV5-1,CASSPGLHTDTQYF
13,TRBV12-3/TRBV12-4,CASSLARGTEAFF
18,TRBV27,CASSLAHYWTASNQPQHF
14,TRBV18,CASSRGSGANVLTF
13,TRBV27,CASSSLSNYGYTF
14,TRBV3-1/TRBV3-2,CASSRTYGPYEQYF
13,TRBV29-1,CSVAEGSNQPQHF
16,TRBV6-5,CASSYIHRTANYGYTF
14,TRBV19,CASSLAGVPDEQFF
15,TRBV5-4,CASSLGGLAYNEQFF
11,TRBV6-5,CATTAVDTQYF
12,TRBV29-1,CSVGGLANEQFF
14,TRBV5-4,CASSPRGQSYEQYF
14,TRBV10-2,CASTSASSYNEQFF
11,TRBV29-1,CSMTENTEAFF
14,TRBV10-3,CAISEGGSNQPQHF
13,TRBV28,CASSFPDKETQYF
14,TRBV6-2/TRBV6-3,CASSSRDRYYGYTF
17,TRBV7-9,CASSSPGQVKTYNEQFF
12,TRBV12-3/TRBV12-4,CASSFGLIEQYF
15,TRBV7-9,CASSLYGGGDEKLFF
17,TRBV7-9,CASSPNPSGSSTDTQYF